This TCR beta chain was captured in a study of OX40 agonist ivuxolimab in advanced cancers. Across the study: Antecedent anti-PD-1, anti-PD-L1 or anti-CTLA-4 therapy was permissible, with 35% to 40% having received some. Notes on the study in general: Among T cells, CD8+ cells averaged more expanded clones than CD4+ cells.

The data were produced by immunoSEQ multiplex PCR, yet TCRdb's version contains in-frame clones alone and is incomplete. The sample holds roughly 70,000 clones, roughly 80% seen once. The CDR3 length is 13 residues. With 8 bases removed from V and 8 bases from J, the gap between germline ends came to 19 bases. Germline CDR1 and CDR2: GTSNPN and SVGIG (reference sequence). As regards this clone: Its antigen is still unknown.

The chain combines TRBV30 with TRBJ2-1, with D possibly called TRBD1 or TRBD2 (7 bases each). The sample was CD4+ or CD8+ T cells sorted from blood, taken in a trial of the OX40 agonist ivuxolimab. This TCR was recovered from an adult with an advanced solid tumor such as melanoma, head and neck, liver or kidney cancer. CDR3 amino acids: CAVPGGDFYEQFF. Written as DNA, the CDR3 is TGTGCCGTCCCAGGGGGGGACTTTTATGAGCAGTTCTTC.